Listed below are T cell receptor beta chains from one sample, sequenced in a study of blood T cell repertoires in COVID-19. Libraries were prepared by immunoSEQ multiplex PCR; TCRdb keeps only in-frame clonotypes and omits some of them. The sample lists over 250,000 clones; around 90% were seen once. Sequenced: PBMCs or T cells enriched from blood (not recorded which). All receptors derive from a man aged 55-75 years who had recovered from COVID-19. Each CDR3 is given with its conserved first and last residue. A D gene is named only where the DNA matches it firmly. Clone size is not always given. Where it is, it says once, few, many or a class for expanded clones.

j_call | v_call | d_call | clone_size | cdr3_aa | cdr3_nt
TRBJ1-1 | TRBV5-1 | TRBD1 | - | CASKTGTGEDVTEAFF | TGCGCCAGCAAGACCGGGACAGGGGAGGATGTCACTGAAGCTTTCTTT
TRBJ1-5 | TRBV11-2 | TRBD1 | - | CASSLTGSGNQPQHF | TGTGCCAGCAGCTTGACAGGGTCGGGCAATCAGCCCCAGCATTTT
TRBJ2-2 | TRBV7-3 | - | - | CASSLTPRDGELFF | TGTGCCAGCAGCTTAACCCCCAGGGACGGGGAGCTGTTTTTT
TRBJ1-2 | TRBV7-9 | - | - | CASSLGGGDGYTF | TGTGCCAGCAGCTTAGGGGGAGGAGATGGCTACACCTTC
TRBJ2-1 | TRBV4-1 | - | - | CASSPIEGGSYNEQFF | TGCGCCAGCAGCCCTATCGAGGGAGGCTCCTACAATGAGCAGTTCTTC
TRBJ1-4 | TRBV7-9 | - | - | CASSIPARGTNEKLFF | TGTGCCAGCAGCATCCCCGCTCGGGGGACTAATGAAAAACTGTTTTTT
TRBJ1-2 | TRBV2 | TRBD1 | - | CASSEARGQGGDGYTF | TGTGCCAGCAGTGAAGCGCGTGGACAGGGCGGGGATGGCTACACCTTC
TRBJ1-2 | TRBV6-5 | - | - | CASSSREFYGYTF | TGTGCCAGCAGTTCCCGGGAATTCTATGGCTACACCTTC
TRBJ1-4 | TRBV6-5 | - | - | CASHRAANEKLFF | TGTGCCAGCCACAGGGCGGCAAATGAAAAACTGTTTTTT
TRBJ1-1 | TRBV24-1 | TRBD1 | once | CATSDSDRDDTEAFF | TGTGCCACCAGTGACTCGGACAGGGATGACACTGAAGCTTTCTTT
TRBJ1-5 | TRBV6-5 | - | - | CASSTWEANQPQHF | TGTGCCAGCAGTACCTGGGAGGCAAATCAGCCCCAGCATTTT
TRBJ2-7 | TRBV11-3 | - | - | CATSSTFSYEQYF | TGTGCCACCAGCAGCACTTTCTCCTACGAGCAGTACTTC
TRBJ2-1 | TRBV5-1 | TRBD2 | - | CASSLHSGRSYNEQFF | TGCGCCAGCAGCTTACATAGCGGGAGATCATACAATGAGCAGTTCTTC
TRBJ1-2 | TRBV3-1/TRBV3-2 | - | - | CASSQDTGGLNYGYTF | TGTGCCAGCAGCCAAGATACAGGCGGCCTCAACTATGGCTACACCTTC
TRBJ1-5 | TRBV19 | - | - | CASSSPGGQPQHF | TGTGCCAGTAGTAGTCCGGGGGGTCAGCCCCAGCATTTT
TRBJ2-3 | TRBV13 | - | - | CASSLGQKTDTQYF | TGTGCCAGCAGCCTCGGACAGAAAACAGATACGCAGTATTTT
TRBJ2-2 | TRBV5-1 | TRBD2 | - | CASSFSGRETGELFF | TGCGCCAGCAGCTTTAGCGGGAGGGAAACCGGGGAGCTGTTTTTT
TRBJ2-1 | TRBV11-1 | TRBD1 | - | CASSQGQGLSNEQFF | TGTGCCAGCAGCCAGGGACAGGGGCTTTCAAATGAGCAGTTCTTC
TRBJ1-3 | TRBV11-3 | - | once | CASSRLGAGRSGNTIYF | TGTGCCAGCAGCCGTCTTGGGGCAGGCCGCTCTGGAAACACCATATATTTT
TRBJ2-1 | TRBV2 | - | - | CASSRLKDNEQFF | TGTGCCAGCAGTCGACTTAAGGACAATGAGCAGTTCTTC
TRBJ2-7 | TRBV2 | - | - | CASRGVAGRYEQYF | TGTGCCAGCAGAGGGGTGGCGGGACGTTACGAGCAGTACTTC
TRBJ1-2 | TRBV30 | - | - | CAWNRRGSNYGYTF | TGTGCCTGGAACCGTAGGGGCAGTAACTATGGCTACACCTTC
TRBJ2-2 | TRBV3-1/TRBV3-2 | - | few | CASSQNRGSTGELFF | TGTGCCAGCAGCCAAAATAGGGGGTCAACCGGGGAGCTGTTTTTT
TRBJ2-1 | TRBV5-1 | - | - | CASSWRGPPFNEQFF | TGCGCCAGCAGCTGGAGGGGCCCTCCTTTCAATGAGCAGTTCTTC
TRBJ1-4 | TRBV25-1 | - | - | CASRRTAGFGVGIEKLFF | TGTGCCAGCAGGAGGACAGCCGGCTTCGGCGTCGGTATCGAAAAACTGTTTTTT
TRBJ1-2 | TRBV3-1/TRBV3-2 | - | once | CASSQGGVYGYTF | TGTGCCAGCAGCCAGGGGGGGGTTTATGGCTACACCTTC
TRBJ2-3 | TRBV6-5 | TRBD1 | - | CASTAGTGDTDTQYF | TGTGCCAGCACCGCCGGGACAGGGGACACAGATACGCAGTATTTT
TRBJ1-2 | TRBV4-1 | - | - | CASSQGKGGYGYTF | TGCGCCAGCAGCCAAGGGAAGGGAGGCTATGGCTACACCTTC
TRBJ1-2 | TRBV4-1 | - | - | CASSQVSYGYTF | TGCGCCAGCAGCCAAGTCTCCTATGGCTACACCTTC
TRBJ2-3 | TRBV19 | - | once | CASSIQGTDTQYF | TGTGCCAGTAGTATCCAGGGCACAGATACGCAGTATTTT
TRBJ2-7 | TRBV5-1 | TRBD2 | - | CASSLGGLAGVNEQYF | TGCGCCAGCAGCTTGGGGGGACTAGCGGGAGTAAACGAGCAGTACTTC
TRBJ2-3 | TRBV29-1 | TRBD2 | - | CSVELLAKLTDTQYF | TGCAGCGTTGAGCTACTAGCGAAACTCACAGATACGCAGTATTTT
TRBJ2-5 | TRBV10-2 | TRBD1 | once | CASSGLTRTGREWAETQYF | TGCGCCAGCAGTGGCCTAACCCGGACAGGGCGAGAATGGGCGGAGACCCAGTACTTC
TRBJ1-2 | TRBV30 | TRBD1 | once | CAWRTLGTDNGYTF | TGTGCCTGGAGGACCCTCGGGACAGATAATGGCTACACCTTC
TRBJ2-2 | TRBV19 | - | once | CASSTPQGASTGELFF | TGTGCCAGTAGTACACCACAGGGTGCTAGCACCGGGGAGCTGTTTTTT
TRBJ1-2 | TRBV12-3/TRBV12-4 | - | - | CASSFGTYGYTF | TGTGCCAGCAGTTTTGGTACATATGGCTACACCTTC
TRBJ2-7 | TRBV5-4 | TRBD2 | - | CASSLRGPGLSVQYF | TGTGCCAGCAGCCTACGAGGGCCGGGACTATCGGTGCAGTACTTC
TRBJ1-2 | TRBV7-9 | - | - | CASSLGGARGDGYTF | TGTGCCAGCAGCTTAGGAGGCGCCCGGGGGGATGGCTACACCTTC
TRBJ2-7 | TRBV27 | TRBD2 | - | CASRGLRGGSYEQYF | TGTGCCAGCAGGGGGCTCCGGGGGGGGTCCTACGAGCAGTACTTC
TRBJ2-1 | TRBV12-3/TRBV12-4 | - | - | CASSPSSYNEQFF | TGTGCCAGCAGTCCGAGCTCCTACAATGAGCAGTTCTTC
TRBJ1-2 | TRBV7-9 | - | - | CASTLLNFGESNYGYTF | TGTGCCAGCACCCTGCTTAATTTCGGGGAGAGTAACTATGGCTACACCTTC
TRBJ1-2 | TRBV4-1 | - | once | CASSQGPGALYGYTF | TGCGCCAGCAGCCAAGGCCCAGGCGCTCTCTATGGCTACACCTTC
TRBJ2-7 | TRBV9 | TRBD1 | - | CASGRGTGWSYEQYF | TGTGCCAGCGGCCGCGGGACAGGGTGGTCCTACGAGCAGTACTTC
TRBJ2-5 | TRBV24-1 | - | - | CATRGAGRGGQETQYF | TGTGCCACCAGGGGAGCGGGCCGGGGTGGGCAAGAGACCCAGTACTTC
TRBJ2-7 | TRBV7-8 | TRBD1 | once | CASSLTVGVDRGHEQYF | TGTGCCAGCAGCTTAACCGTCGGGGTCGACAGGGGCCACGAGCAGTACTTC
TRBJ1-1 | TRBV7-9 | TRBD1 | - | CASSLGDRPLEAFF | TGTGCCAGCAGCTTAGGGGACAGACCTCTTGAAGCTTTCTTT
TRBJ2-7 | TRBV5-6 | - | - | CASSLYLEGVNEQYF | TGTGCCAGCAGCTTGTATTTAGAGGGGGTCAACGAGCAGTACTTC
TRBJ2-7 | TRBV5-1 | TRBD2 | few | CASSPAGGLATYEQYF | TGCGCCAGCAGCCCAGCCGGGGGACTAGCTACCTACGAGCAGTACTTC
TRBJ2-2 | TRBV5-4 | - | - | CASSLANTGELFF | TGTGCCAGCAGCCTGGCTAACACCGGGGAGCTGTTTTTT
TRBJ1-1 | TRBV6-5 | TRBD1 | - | CATRQGTLNTEAFF | TGTGCCACCCGACAGGGGACGTTGAACACTGAAGCTTTCTTT
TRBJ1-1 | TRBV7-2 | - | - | CASSFTVWTEAFF | TGTGCCAGCAGCTTCACTGTCTGGACTGAAGCTTTCTTT